These T cell receptor beta chains were read from a single sample in a study of blood T cell repertoires in COVID-19. Sequenced by immunoSEQ multiplex PCR; TCRdb stores in-frame clones only, minus some. The sample consists of 55,000 to 70,000 clones, 82% of them appearing once. What was sequenced was peripheral blood. The receptors were sampled from a woman of 80 years or more with acute or convalescent COVID-19. CDR3s include the opening cysteine and the closing phenylalanine or tryptophan. A D gene is named only where the DNA matches it firmly. The size of a clone is reported for some rows only, either as once, few or many, or as a class for expanded clones.

d_call j_call clone_size v_call cdr3_aa cdr3_nt
TRBD1 TRBJ2-5 once TRBV5-1 CASSTRTGQETQYF TGCGCCAGCAGCACAAGGACAGGCCAAGAGACCCAGTACTTC
TRBD1 TRBJ2-7 . TRBV5-1 CASSSGQGRYEQYF TGCGCCAGCAGCTCCGGACAGGGTAGATACGAGCAGTACTTC
. TRBJ1-1 few TRBV6-5 CASFPPPLRTEAFF TGTGCCAGCTTTCCCCCCCCACTGAGGACTGAAGCTTTCTTT
TRBD2 TRBJ2-1 . TRBV10-1 CASSPATSGGAGNEQFF TGCGCCAGCAGCCCAGCGACTAGCGGGGGGGCCGGGAATGAGCAGTTCTTC
TRBD2 TRBJ2-3 . TRBV14 CASSQDSGLAGEVTDTQYF TGTGCCAGCAGCCAAGATTCGGGACTAGCGGGGGAAGTCACAGATACGCAGTATTTT
. TRBJ2-3 . TRBV18 CASSPTRTATDTQYF TGTGCCAGCTCACCAACTCGGACAGCTACAGATACGCAGTATTTT
TRBD1 TRBJ1-4 . TRBV6-6 CASSQGDRDEKLFF TGTGCCAGCAGTCAGGGGGACAGAGATGAAAAACTGTTTTTT
. TRBJ1-1 . TRBV5-4 CASSLGRGGGTEAFF TGTGCCAGCAGCTTGGGGAGGGGAGGAGGTACTGAAGCTTTCTTT
. TRBJ1-3 few TRBV6-5 CATQGFGNTIYF TGTGCCACACAGGGATTTGGAAACACCATATATTTT
TRBD1 TRBJ2-7 once TRBV10-1 CASQDPRTGRRGEQYF TGCGCCAGCCAGGATCCAAGGACAGGTCGCCGGGGCGAGCAGTACTTC
. TRBJ2-1 . TRBV2 CASSDWGGVYNEQFF TGTGCCAGCAGTGATTGGGGAGGCGTCTACAATGAGCAGTTCTTC
. TRBJ2-7 . TRBV5-8 CASSPRRYEQYF TGTGCCAGCAGCCCTAGAAGGTACGAGCAGTACTTC
. TRBJ2-3 . TRBV6-1 CASSDPGLVRGPDTQYF TGTGCCAGCAGTGACCCCGGGTTGGTGCGGGGACCAGATACGCAGTATTTT
. TRBJ1-2 . TRBV6-5 CASSSTAFYGYTF TGTGCCAGCAGTTCGACAGCTTTCTATGGCTACACCTTC
. TRBJ2-7 . TRBV7-9 CASSFLYSYEQYF TGTGCCAGCAGCTTCTTGTATTCCTACGAGCAGTACTTC
TRBD2 TRBJ2-4 . TRBV4-1 CASSQAGAGAGKNIQYF TGCGCCAGCAGCCAAGCTGGAGCGGGGGCCGGCAAAAACATTCAGTACTTC
. TRBJ1-1 . TRBV5-1 CASSLTTGNTEAFF TGCGCCAGCAGCTTGACCACGGGAAACACTGAAGCTTTCTTT
. TRBJ1-6 . TRBV10-3 CAISEWEDQGSLHF TGTGCCATCAGTGAGTGGGAGGACCAAGGGTCCCTCCACTTT
. TRBJ2-2 once TRBV5-1 CANPWGRCTGELFF TGCGCCAACCCGTGGGGCAGGTGCACCGGGGAGCTGTTTTTT
TRBD1 TRBJ1-6 . TRBV19 CASTRDSGRKPLHF TGTGCCAGTACCCGGGACAGTGGGAGGAAGCCCCTCCACTTT
. TRBJ1-2 . TRBV5-1 CASSSGRWTANYGYTF TGCGCCAGCAGCTCCGGCCGCTGGACAGCTAACTATGGCTACACCTTC
. TRBJ1-5 . TRBV6-5 CASSLSRVGNQPQHF TGTGCCAGCAGCTTGTCCAGGGTTGGCAATCAGCCCCAGCATTTT
TRBD1 TRBJ1-2 . TRBV5-1 CASSLVWDSNYGYTF TGCGCCAGCAGCTTGGTCTGGGACAGCAACTATGGCTACACCTTC
TRBD2 TRBJ2-1 . TRBV3-1/TRBV3-2 CASSQVAAGGRYNEQFF TGTGCCAGCAGCCAAGTGGCGGCGGGGGGGAGGTACAATGAGCAGTTCTTC
TRBD1 TRBJ1-2 few TRBV30 CAWRGNRGRNYGYTF TGTGCCTGGAGGGGTAACAGGGGTCGGAACTATGGCTACACCTTC
TRBD1 TRBJ1-3 few TRBV7-9 CASSLPLIGTVGNTIYF TGTGCCAGCAGCTTACCCCTAATTGGGACAGTTGGAAACACCATATATTTT
TRBD1 TRBJ1-6 once TRBV18 CASSQDREGSPLHF TGTGCCAGCTCCCAGGACAGGGAGGGTTCACCCCTCCACTTT
. TRBJ2-7 . TRBV7-2 CASSLTGYEQYF TGTGCCAGCAGCTTAACGGGCTACGAGCAGTACTTC
TRBD1 TRBJ1-1 few TRBV25-1 CASSDPGTGGSGAFF TGTGCCAGCAGTGACCCCGGGACAGGGGGCAGTGGGGCTTTCTTT
. TRBJ2-3 . TRBV2 CASSEGRAADTQYF TGTGCCAGCAGTGAGGGCAGGGCAGCAGATACGCAGTATTTT
TRBD1 TRBJ2-1 . TRBV6-2/TRBV6-3 CASSPAGWQGAKGSYNEQFF TGTGCCAGCAGTCCGGCGGGGTGGCAGGGGGCGAAGGGGTCCTACAATGAGCAGTTCTTC
TRBD2 TRBJ2-1 few TRBV2 CASILIPGLAVFYNEQFF TGTGCCAGCATTTTGATCCCGGGACTAGCGGTCTTCTACAATGAGCAGTTCTTC
TRBD2 TRBJ2-3 . TRBV27 CASRWTSLSTDTQYF TGTGCCAGCAGATGGACTAGTCTTAGCACAGATACGCAGTATTTT
. TRBJ1-1 . TRBV5-1 CASSFGSAMNTEAFF TGCGCCAGCAGCTTCGGGTCAGCTATGAACACTGAAGCTTTCTTT
. TRBJ2-7 . TRBV7-2 CASSSGQDWTYEQYF TGTGCCAGCAGCTCTGGGCAGGATTGGACCTACGAGCAGTACTTC
. TRBJ2-1 . TRBV18 CASSLNNEQFF TGTGCCAGCTCACTCAATAATGAGCAGTTCTTC
. TRBJ1-1 . TRBV6-5 CASSKDTPNTEAFF TGTGCCAGCAGTAAGGACACGCCGAACACTGAAGCTTTCTTT
. TRBJ1-2 few TRBV19 CASKEGNYGYTF TGTGCCAGTAAGGAGGGTAATTATGGCTACACCTTC
. TRBJ1-2 few TRBV5-6 CASSLFVDSFGYGYTF TGTGCCAGCAGCTTGTTCGTCGACAGCTTCGGGTATGGCTACACCTTC
. TRBJ1-5 . TRBV6-2/TRBV6-3 CASSYSADQPQHF TGTGCCAGCAGTTACTCGGCTGATCAGCCCCAGCATTTT
TRBD1 TRBJ2-1 . TRBV2 CARAGTGLDNEQFF TGTGCCAGGGCCGGGACAGGGTTAGACAATGAGCAGTTCTTC
. TRBJ2-1 . TRBV19 CASSSQGFNEQFF TGTGCCAGTAGTTCCCAGGGGTTCAATGAGCAGTTCTTC
. TRBJ2-5 once TRBV29-1 CSVDTGRQETQYF TGCAGCGTGGACACAGGGCGCCAAGAGACCCAGTACTTC